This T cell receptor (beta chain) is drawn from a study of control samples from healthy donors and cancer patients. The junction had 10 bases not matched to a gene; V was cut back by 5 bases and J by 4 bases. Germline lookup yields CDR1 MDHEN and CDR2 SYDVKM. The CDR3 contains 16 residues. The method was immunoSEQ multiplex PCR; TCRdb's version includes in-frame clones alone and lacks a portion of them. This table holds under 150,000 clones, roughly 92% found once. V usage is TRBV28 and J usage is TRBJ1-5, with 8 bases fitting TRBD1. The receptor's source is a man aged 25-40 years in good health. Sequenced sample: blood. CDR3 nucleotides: TGTGCCAGCAGTCCGCCCCGTGACAGGGGTAATCAGCCCCAGCATTTT. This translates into CASSPPRDRGNQPQHF.